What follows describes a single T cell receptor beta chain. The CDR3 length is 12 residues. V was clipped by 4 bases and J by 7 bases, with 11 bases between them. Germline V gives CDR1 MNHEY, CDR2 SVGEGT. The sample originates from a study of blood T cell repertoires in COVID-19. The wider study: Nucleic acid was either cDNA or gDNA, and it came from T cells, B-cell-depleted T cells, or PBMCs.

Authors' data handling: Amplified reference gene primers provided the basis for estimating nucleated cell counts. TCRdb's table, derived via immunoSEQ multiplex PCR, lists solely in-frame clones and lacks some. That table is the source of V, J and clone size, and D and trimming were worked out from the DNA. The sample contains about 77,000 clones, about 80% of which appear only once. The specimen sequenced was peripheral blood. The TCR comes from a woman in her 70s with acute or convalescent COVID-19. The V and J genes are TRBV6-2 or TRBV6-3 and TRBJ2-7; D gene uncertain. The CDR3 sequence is CASSLTPREQYF. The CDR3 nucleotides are TGTGCCAGCAGTTTAACCCCTCGGGAGCAGTACTTC.